Each of the 8 T cell receptor beta chains below was sequenced from the same sample in a study of shared clonotypes between healthy human individuals. Libraries were prepared by immunoSEQ multiplex PCR; TCRdb keeps only in-frame clonotypes and omits some of them. The sample shows a few million clones, just under 95% of them seen only once. The sequenced material came from naive CD4+ T cells from PBMCs. The subset was: CD45RA+ positively selected. All receptors come from a man aged 18-30 years in good health. Some clones in this sample may be carry-over from other donors' samples.

V usage is TRBV18 and J usage is TRBJ1-1; TRBD1 might be the D (6 bases). The V gene's germline CDR1 is KGHSH and CDR2 LQKENI. Trimming removed 6 bases from V and 0 bases from J, with 17 bases in between. CDR3 length equals 16 residues. CDR3 protein: CASSRPGGSMNTEAFF. In DNA, the CDR3 is TGTGCCAGCTCCCGCCCCGGGGGCTCTATGAACACTGAAGCTTTCTTT.

The V and J genes are TRBV7-6 and TRBJ2-7; perhaps TRBD1 as D (6 bases). The CDR3 has 14 residues. V lost 5 bases and J lost 1, with 12 bases in between. Germline CDR1 and CDR2: SGHVS and FNYEAQ. The CDR3 DNA follows: TGTGCCAGCAGCCCTCGACAGGATTCCTACGAGCAGTACTTC. Its translation is CASSPRQDSYEQYF.

The chain is built from TRBV30 and TRBJ2-2; the D gene is possibly TRBD1 (5 bases). Trimming cost V 2 bases and J 6 bases, with 13 bases left between them. The germline V gene has CDR1 GTSNPN and CDR2 SVGIG (reference sequence). This CDR3 is built from 14 residues. CDR3: CAWSPRQWAGELFF. The CDR3 DNA reads TGTGCCTGGAGTCCAAGACAGTGGGCCGGGGAGCTGTTTTTT.

The V gene is TRBV5-1, the J gene TRBJ2-3; the match to TRBD1 covers 8 bases. The CDR3 has 15 amino acids. The V gene end was trimmed by 4 bases and the J gene end by 3 bases; junction bases not matched to a gene: 7. In germline, CDR1 is SGHRS, CDR2 YFSETQ. This CDR3 reads CASSRIGQGTDTQYF. The CDR3 DNA reads TGCGCCAGCAGCCGAATCGGACAGGGTACAGATACGCAGTATTTT. Complete variable domain (other parts from reference TRBV5-1 and TRBJ2-3): KAGVTQTPRYLIKTRGQQVTLSCSPISGHRSVSWYQQTPGQGLQFLFEYFSETQRNKGNFPGRFSGRQFSNSRSEMNVSTLELGDSALYLCASSRIGQGTDTQYFGPGTRLTVL.

The genes are TRBV5-1 and TRBJ1-2; weak D call: TRBD1 (5 bases). V was pared by 0 bases and J by 5 bases, with 14 bases between. The CDR3 has 15 amino acids. The V gene's germline CDR1 is SGHRS and CDR2 YFSETQ. CDR3 residues: CASSLGGAKDYGYTF. DNA of the CDR3: TGCGCCAGCAGCTTGGGGGGCGCTAAAGATTATGGCTACACCTTC.

This rearrangement joins TRBV25-1 to TRBJ1-1; 7 bases align to TRBD1. This CDR3 has 15 amino acids. V lost 6 bases and J lost 5; bases outside the gene matches: 12. CDR1 and CDR2 from the germline V gene are MGHDK and SYGVNS. CDR3 DNA: TGTGCCAGCAGACGAAACAGGGGTCCGGGGACTGAAGCTTTCTTT. Amino acid sequence: CASRRNRGPGTEAFF.

The genes are TRBV7-9 and TRBJ2-2; D remains ambiguous. The CDR3 is 15 residues long. With 6 bases removed from V and 7 bases from J, the gap between germline ends came to 18 bases. Germline CDR1 is SEHNR and CDR2 is FQNEAQ (reference sequence). CDR3 sequence reads: CASRLLGWLSGELFF. CDR3 bases: TGTGCCAGCAGACTCCTTGGATGGTTAAGCGGGGAGCTGTTTTTT. The full variable domain, completed using reference TRBV7-9 and TRBJ2-2, is DTGVSQNPRHKITKRGQNVTFRCDPISEHNRLYWYRQTLGQGPEFLTYFQNEAQLEKSRLLSDRFSAERPKGSFSTLEIQRTEQGDSAMYLCASRLLGWLSGELFFGEGSRLTVL.

V gene TRBV11-2 combines with J gene TRBJ2-1; TRBD2 matches 12 bases. Germline V gene data show CDR1 as SGHAT and CDR2 as FQNNGV. V gave up 5 bases and J gave up 6 bases; unmatched junction bases: 8. CDR3 length equals 16 residues. In DNA, the CDR3 is TGTGCCAGCAGCCCCATTCTAGCGGGAGGGCCCAATGAGCAGTTCTTC. Protein sequence: CASSPILAGGPNEQFF. The full variable domain, with the rest looked up from reference TRBV11-2 and TRBJ2-1, is EAGVAQSPRYKIIEKRQSVAFWCNPISGHATLYWYQQILGQGPKLLIQFQNNGVVDDSQLPKDRFSAERLKGVDSTLKIQPAKLEDSAVYLCASSPILAGGPNEQFFGPGTRLTVL.